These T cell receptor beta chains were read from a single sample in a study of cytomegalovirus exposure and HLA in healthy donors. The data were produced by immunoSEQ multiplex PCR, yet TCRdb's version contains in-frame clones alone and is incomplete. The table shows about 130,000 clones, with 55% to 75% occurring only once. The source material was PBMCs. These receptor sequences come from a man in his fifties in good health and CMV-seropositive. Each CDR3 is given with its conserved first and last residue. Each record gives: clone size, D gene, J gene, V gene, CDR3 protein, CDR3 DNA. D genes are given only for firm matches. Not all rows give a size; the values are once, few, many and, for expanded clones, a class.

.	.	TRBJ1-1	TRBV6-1	CASIIGGSNTEAFF	TGTGCCAGCATTATAGGGGGATCGAACACTGAAGCTTTCTTT
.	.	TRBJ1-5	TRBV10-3	CAISAGNQPQHF	TGTGCCATCAGTGCGGGAAATCAGCCCCAGCATTTT
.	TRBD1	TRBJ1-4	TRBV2	CASSAGDSFNEKLFF	TGTGCCAGCAGTGCTGGGGACAGCTTTAATGAAAAACTGTTTTTT
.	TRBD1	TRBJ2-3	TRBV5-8	CASSSRQGRSTDTQYF	TGTGCCAGCAGCTCAAGACAGGGAAGGTCCACAGATACGCAGTATTTT
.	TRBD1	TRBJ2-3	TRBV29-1	CSVANPGQGIDTQYF	TGCAGCGTCGCTAACCCGGGACAGGGGATAGATACGCAGTATTTT
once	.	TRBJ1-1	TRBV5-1	CASRDSVNTEAFF	TGCGCCAGCAGGGACAGTGTGAACACTGAAGCTTTCTTT
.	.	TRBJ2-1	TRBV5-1	CASSLSRGKGNEQFF	TGCGCCAGCAGCTTGTCTCGCGGGAAAGGAAATGAGCAGTTCTTC
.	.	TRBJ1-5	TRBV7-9	CASSGSNQPQHF	TGTGCCAGCAGCGGCAGCAATCAGCCCCAGCATTTT
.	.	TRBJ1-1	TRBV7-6	CASSSEMNTEAFF	TGTGCCAGCAGCTCGGAGATGAACACTGAAGCTTTCTTT
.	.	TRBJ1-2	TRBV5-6	CASTPDSTNYGYTF	TGTGCCAGCACCCCGGACAGCACCAACTATGGCTACACCTTC
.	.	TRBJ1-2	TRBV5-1	CASSLDQDYNYGYTF	TGCGCCAGCAGCTTGGATCAGGATTATAACTATGGCTACACCTTC
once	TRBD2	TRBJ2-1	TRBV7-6	CASSSGIEQFF	TGTGCCAGCTCTAGCGGGATTGAGCAGTTCTTC
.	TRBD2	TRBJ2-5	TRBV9	CASSVATGGSAKTQYF	TGTGCCAGCAGCGTAGCGACCGGGGGGTCGGCCAAGACCCAGTACTTC